This is a list of T cell receptor beta chains from one sample in a study of blood T cell repertoires in COVID-19. This table comes from immunoSEQ multiplex PCR, and its TCRdb copy is limited to in-frame clones, with some not included. The sample yields 210,000 or so clones, roughly 90% seen once. The sequenced material came from peripheral blood. These receptors all come from a woman aged 55 to 70 with acute or convalescent COVID-19. CDR3s include the opening cysteine and the closing phenylalanine or tryptophan. A D gene is named only where the DNA matches it firmly. Clone size is stated in some rows and not others, as once, few, many or a class when expanded.

clone_size: NA
v_call: TRBV19
d_call: NA
j_call: TRBJ1-6
cdr3_nt: TGTGCCAGTAGTACAGGGGACATTTATAATTCACCCCTCCACTTT
cdr3_aa: CASSTGDIYNSPLHF

clone_size: once
v_call: TRBV7-2
d_call: TRBD1
j_call: TRBJ1-4
cdr3_nt: TGTGCCAGCAGCTTAGCGACAGGGCCTAATGAAAAACTGTTTTTT
cdr3_aa: CASSLATGPNEKLFF

clone_size: few
v_call: TRBV6-5
d_call: NA
j_call: TRBJ1-2
cdr3_nt: TGTGCCAGCAGAAAAGTTCTAGACTATGGCTACACCTTC
cdr3_aa: CASRKVLDYGYTF

clone_size: NA
v_call: TRBV7-2
d_call: NA
j_call: TRBJ2-1
cdr3_nt: TGTGCCAGCAGCTTAGTAGAGACAGGTGAGCAGTTCTTC
cdr3_aa: CASSLVETGEQFF

clone_size: NA
v_call: TRBV7-2
d_call: NA
j_call: TRBJ1-1
cdr3_nt: TGTGCCAGCAGCTTAACGGCCGTTCGGGGAAGCACTGAAGCTTTCTTT
cdr3_aa: CASSLTAVRGSTEAFF

clone_size: few
v_call: TRBV2
d_call: TRBD1
j_call: TRBJ2-7
cdr3_nt: TGTGCCAGCAGTCGGGTACAGGGGCGTACTTCCTACGAGCAGTACTTC
cdr3_aa: CASSRVQGRTSYEQYF

clone_size: NA
v_call: TRBV27
d_call: NA
j_call: TRBJ2-7
cdr3_nt: TGTGCCAGCAGTTTTTTCAGGGGCCCCTACGAGCAGTACTTC
cdr3_aa: CASSFFRGPYEQYF

clone_size: few
v_call: TRBV2
d_call: TRBD1
j_call: TRBJ1-1
cdr3_nt: TGTGCCAGCACTGGACAGGGTGGGGACACTGAAGCTTTCTTT
cdr3_aa: CASTGQGGDTEAFF

clone_size: NA
v_call: TRBV21-1
d_call: NA
j_call: TRBJ2-1
cdr3_nt: TGTGCCAGCGTCAGGCATGATGAGCAGTTCTTC
cdr3_aa: CASVRHDEQFF

clone_size: NA
v_call: TRBV6-5
d_call: TRBD1
j_call: TRBJ1-2
cdr3_nt: TGTGCCAGCAGTACTGGGACAGGGCGCTATGGCTACACCTTC
cdr3_aa: CASSTGTGRYGYTF

clone_size: NA
v_call: TRBV6-2/TRBV6-3
d_call: NA
j_call: TRBJ1-5
cdr3_nt: TGTGCCAGCAGTCCGTCAGGGTCTATCAATCAGCCCCAGCATTTT
cdr3_aa: CASSPSGSINQPQHF

clone_size: NA
v_call: TRBV9
d_call: TRBD2
j_call: TRBJ2-2
cdr3_nt: TGTGCCAGCAGCCCCCGTAGGGAGGGGACCGGGGAGCTGTTTTTT
cdr3_aa: CASSPRREGTGELFF

clone_size: NA
v_call: TRBV6-5
d_call: NA
j_call: TRBJ1-1
cdr3_nt: TGTGCCAGCAGATACGCAGGTTACACTGAAGCTTTCTTT
cdr3_aa: CASRYAGYTEAFF

clone_size: NA
v_call: TRBV29-1
d_call: NA
j_call: TRBJ1-2
cdr3_nt: TGCAGCGTTGAACTCTTCGGGGGCTTC
cdr3_aa: CSVELFGGF

clone_size: NA
v_call: TRBV14
d_call: TRBD2
j_call: TRBJ2-5
cdr3_nt: TGTGCCAGCGGGATTAGCGGGGGGTACCAAGAGACCCAGTACTTC
cdr3_aa: CASGISGGYQETQYF

clone_size: few
v_call: TRBV5-1
d_call: TRBD2
j_call: TRBJ2-7
cdr3_nt: TGCGCCAGCTCCCGGGGGGATGTCTACGAGCAGTACTTC
cdr3_aa: CASSRGDVYEQYF

clone_size: once
v_call: TRBV7-6
d_call: NA
j_call: TRBJ1-5
cdr3_nt: TGTGCCAGCAGCTTAGATTCAGGCTTCGATCAGCCCCAGCATTTT
cdr3_aa: CASSLDSGFDQPQHF

clone_size: NA
v_call: TRBV6-5
d_call: NA
j_call: TRBJ2-1
cdr3_nt: TGTGCCAGCACCCCTAGCCTAAGCTCCTACAATGAGCAGTTCTTC
cdr3_aa: CASTPSLSSYNEQFF

clone_size: NA
v_call: TRBV11-3
d_call: TRBD1
j_call: TRBJ2-7
cdr3_nt: TGTGCCAGCAGCAATCGACAGGGGCTCGAGCAGTACTTC
cdr3_aa: CASSNRQGLEQYF

clone_size: NA
v_call: TRBV6-5
d_call: NA
j_call: TRBJ1-2
cdr3_nt: TGTGCCAGCAGTTCCCGCCGGTCTAACTATGGCTACACCTTC
cdr3_aa: CASSSRRSNYGYTF

clone_size: NA
v_call: TRBV5-1
d_call: TRBD1
j_call: TRBJ1-3
cdr3_nt: TGCGCCAGCAGCGAGGGACAGGTGCCTGGAAACACCATATATTTT
cdr3_aa: CASSEGQVPGNTIYF

clone_size: NA
v_call: TRBV19
d_call: TRBD1
j_call: TRBJ2-7
cdr3_nt: TGTGCCAGTAGTGGGACAGCCGACTACGAGCAGTACTTC
cdr3_aa: CASSGTADYEQYF

clone_size: NA
v_call: TRBV19
d_call: NA
j_call: TRBJ1-6
cdr3_nt: TGTGCCAGTAGTATAACGGGGGGAAATTCACCCCTCCACTTT
cdr3_aa: CASSITGGNSPLHF

clone_size: NA
v_call: TRBV27
d_call: TRBD1
j_call: TRBJ1-3
cdr3_nt: TGTGCCAGCAGGGCCTCAGGGGACAGGGGAAACACCATATATTTT
cdr3_aa: CASRASGDRGNTIYF